The subject of this entry is one T cell receptor beta chain. Its antigen specificity is not known. Within one base of it there is no much larger clone, and no base qualities were kept. Taken from cysteine to phenylalanine, the CDR3 has 18 residues. Of all the DNA, just the CDR3 is kept, 54 bases in frame from base 1. The sample's treatment or condition label, decoded: approximately 11-day PBMC culture with coronavirus spike peptide pools or control peptides (ViraFEST assay). The ViraFEST assay, used in the study, expanded antigen-specific T cells with peptide pools and then identified the expanded clonotypes through TCR sequencing. Negative nucleocapsid antibody tests before and after vaccination confirmed that the healthy vaccine recipients had no prior SARS-CoV-2 infection. PBMCs were cultured at 1.5 million to 2 million per well in IMDM supplemented with around 5% human AB serum and 8.5 to 10 IU/ml IL-2, with about 10 ug/ml peptide pools added. Half of the culture medium was replaced with fresh IL-2-containing medium on days 3 and 7. CD4+ T cells were isolated after roughly 10 days of culture through negative selection using the EasySep CD4+ T cell isolation kit. Ficoll-Paque Plus gradient centrifugation was used to isolate PBMCs from whole blood, and the isolated PBMCs were then either used fresh or cryopreserved at -140C. Culture conditions were generally each tested in triplicate wells.

To prepare the library, PCR was applied. DNA from cultured CD4+ T cells underwent TCR sequencing with the Oncomine TCR Beta short-read assay at the Johns Hopkins FTIC core. The QIAamp micro DNA kit was used to extract genomic DNA from the cultured CD4+ T cells. Oncomine TCR Beta libraries made from cultured CD4+ T cells were pooled using unique dual indexes and sequenced on an Illumina iSeq 100. Per the original workflow: Non-productive sequences were removed, and CDR3s not starting with C, not ending with F or W, or shorter than 7 amino acids were discarded. The MANAFEST web application identified antigen-specific clonotypes by comparing peptide-stimulated wells against reference wells and other culture wells. Positive clones required FDR below 0.05, an odds ratio above 5, and productive frequency above 0.1% in at least two of three replicate wells. A clonotype was classed as cross-reactive if the clonotype showed significant expansion both in SARS-CoV-2 spike wells and in at least one common cold coronavirus spike condition. Using R version 3.6.1, CDR3 homology was evaluated through Levenshtein distances (stringdist) along with unrooted phylogenetic trees (ape). TCRdb reprocessing: public reads trimmed at Q25 with fastp, clones called with MiXCR, in-frame beta chains kept. Rows are combined by CDR3 protein, so each entry shows the most common genes and DNA. Here the V and J calls rest on TCRdb's processing, not on the authors' analysis. Recorded for this sample are 25,000 to 30,000 distinct CDR3 sequences; roughly 52% of them occurred a single time. The biggest ten clones account for approximately 28% of the sample.

This entry is derived from a study of vaccination and CD4 T cells after COVID-19 (dated by TCRdb to 2021 to 2024). Looking at the study overall: The convalescent cohort included six males and four females, with two Hispanic individuals, seven Caucasians, two Asians and one multiracial person. Two doses of either the Pfizer-BioNTech BNT162b2 vaccine (n=8) or the Moderna mRNA-1273 vaccine (n=2) were administered to participants. Post-COVID blood samples from convalescent patients were collected a median of approximately 93 days after diagnosis, with a range of about 35 to 161 days. Post-vaccine blood samples were taken a median of 72 days after the second vaccine dose, with a range of about 12 to 250 days. For stimulating the cultures, overlapping spike peptide pools were used, derived from SARS-CoV-2 as well as from the common cold coronaviruses HCoV-NL63, HCoV-OC43 and HCoV-229E. In control cultures, a CEFX viral epitope pool was used as positive control, an HIV-1 Nef peptide pool was used as negative control, or no peptide was added. In over 8 COVID-19 convalescent patients and a few infection-naive healthy vaccine recipients, the spike-specific CD4+ TCR repertoire before mRNA vaccination was compared with the repertoire after mRNA vaccination.

What the work shows at the level of the full study, not this receptor alone: An increase in the median number of SARS-CoV-2-reactive clonotypes from approximately 21 after infection to 38 after vaccination was observed, but the change was not found to be significant. In convalescent patients, a median about 86% of post-vaccine SARS-CoV-2-reactive clones were detected only after vaccination, and vaccine-specific priming was suggested by this finding. Relatively few convalescent patients were included in the study, and early timepoints after natural infection were not analyzed. Of the vaccine-specific clones in convalescent patients, 304 of 307, or nearly all, reacted only to SARS-CoV-2 spike and did not cross-react with common cold coronaviruses.

This clonotype was obtained from a human donor who received a COVID-19 vaccine. Source: CD4+ T cells from blood, cultured in vitro, taken before SARS-CoV-2 vaccination. The chain is encoded by TRBV21-1 joined to TRBJ1-6. TRBV21-1 is flagged as a pseudogene. The bases read TGTGCCAGCAGCACGACCCTATATTTGACACATCTGGGTTTGGCCCTCCACTTT. Its amino acids are CASSTTLYLTHLGLALHF.